A selection of T cell receptor beta chains follows, all from one sample in a study of blood T cells in healthy people across ages. Via MiXCR, TCRdb re-called the 5' RACE reads, giving one row per CDR3 protein. Among around 1.7 million distinct CDR3 sequences listed, roughly 28% were seen once. Sample: blood. These receptors were obtained from a woman aged 25 to 39 in good health. CDR3s include the opening cysteine and the closing phenylalanine or tryptophan. D genes are given only for firm matches. Rows give clone size only sometimes, using once, few, many, or a class for an expanded clone.

clone size,J gene,V gene,D gene,CDR3 DNA,CDR3 protein
.,TRBJ2-1,TRBV20-1,TRBD2,TGCAGTCCCAAAAGGGAGGGCCTCGATGAGCAGTTCTTC,CSPKREGLDEQFF
.,TRBJ1-2,TRBV20-1,.,TGCAGTGCCCTAACGCATGACTACACCTTC,CSALTHDYTF
.,TRBJ2-3,TRBV9,TRBD2,TGTGCCAGCAGCGTCAGACTAGCGGTGGATACGCAGTATTTT,CASSVRLAVDTQYF
.,TRBJ2-7,TRBV29-1,.,TGCAGCGTAGAATCCGGGGCTGCCAACTCCTACGAGCAGTACTTC,CSVESGAANSYEQYF
many,TRBJ2-1,TRBV29-1,.,TGCAGCGTTGAAGATCGGGATAATGAGCAGTTCTTC,CSVEDRDNEQFF
few,TRBJ2-1,TRBV6-4,.,TGTGCCAGCAGTGACTCGATAGAGGGTGGTGAGCAGTTCTTC,CASSDSIEGGEQFF
few,TRBJ2-1,TRBV7-9,TRBD1,TGTGCCAGCAGCTCCCCGGGACAGTCAAATGAGCAGTTCTTC,CASSSPGQSNEQFF
.,TRBJ1-1,TRBV6-6,.,TGTGCCAGCAGTTATAATACAGGGAACACTGAAGCTTTCTTT,CASSYNTGNTEAFF
many,TRBJ2-7,TRBV7-2,TRBD2,TGTGCCAGCAGACAACCGGGACTAGCGGTATACGAGCAGTACTTC,CASRQPGLAVYEQYF
few,TRBJ2-5,TRBV5-1,TRBD1,TGCGCCAGCAGCTGGGGACAGGGGGGACTAGGCCAAGAGACCCAGTACTTC,CASSWGQGGLGQETQYF
.,TRBJ2-5,TRBV28,.,TGTGCCAGCAGTTGGGATCCTTTACAGGCGGCGGTGGCGGAGACCCAGTACTTC,CASSWDPLQAAVAETQYF
.,TRBJ2-3,TRBV24-1,TRBD1,TGTGCCACCAGTGAACCGGACAGGGAAGATTCGCAGTATTTT,CATSEPDREDSQYF
few,TRBJ2-1,TRBV7-9,TRBD1,TGTGCCAGCAGCGCCAGGGACAGGGGGCCATACAATGAGCAGTTCTTC,CASSARDRGPYNEQFF
few,TRBJ1-2,TRBV12-3/TRBV12-4,.,TGTGCCAGCGGAGGGGCTTATGGCTACACCTTC,CASGGAYGYTF
.,TRBJ2-3,TRBV4-1,.,TGCGCCAGCAGCCCCACCGGTGGACCGAGCACAGATACGCAGTATTTT,CASSPTGGPSTDTQYF
few,TRBJ2-3,TRBV29-1,TRBD2,TGCAGCATCGGACTAGCGGGGAGCACGGATACGCAGTATTTT,CSIGLAGSTDTQYF
.,TRBJ2-1,TRBV29-1,TRBD2,TGCAGCGTTGAAGCTCACTCAGTAGCTAGCGGGGCCAGCTCCTACAATGAGCAGTTCTTC,CSVEAHSVASGASSYNEQFF
.,TRBJ1-2,TRBV20-1,TRBD1,TGCAGTGCGGCACAGGGGGCAGATGGCTACACCTTC,CSAAQGADGYTF
many,TRBJ2-1,TRBV20-1,.,TGCAGTGCTCCGACTAGCTCCTACAATGAGCAGTTCTTC,CSAPTSSYNEQFF
few,TRBJ2-7,TRBV7-9,.,TGTGCCAGCAGCCCAAGCTTAACAGATTACGAGCAGTACTTC,CASSPSLTDYEQYF
many,TRBJ2-4,TRBV18,TRBD1,TGTGCCAGCTCATACAGGGACAGCTCCAAAAACATTCAGTACTTC,CASSYRDSSKNIQYF
many,TRBJ2-4,TRBV7-9,.,TGTGCCAGCAGCTTATGGCAGGACCCTAGGGAGCAGTACTTC,CASSLWQDPREQYF
.,TRBJ1-2,TRBV7-9,.,TGTGCCAGCAGCTGGGAGGGTGGCTACACCTTC,CASSWEGGYTF
.,TRBJ1-5,TRBV12-5,.,TGTGCTAGTGCTATGGACGGACATAGCAATCAGCCCCAGCATTTT,CASAMDGHSNQPQHF
.,TRBJ2-5,TRBV7-2,.,TGTGCCAGCAGCCCACGCGAATGGGGGACCCAGTACTTC,CASSPREWGTQYF
.,TRBJ1-1,TRBV20-1,.,TGCAGTGCTAGTGGGGACGGGAACACTGAAGCTTTCTTT,CSASGDGNTEAFF
.,TRBJ2-5,TRBV7-2,TRBD2,TGTGCCAGCAGCGCCCCGTTTAGCGGGGGGCACTCCGAACAAGAGACCCAGTACTTC,CASSAPFSGGHSEQETQYF
.,TRBJ1-1,TRBV7-2,.,TGTGCCAGCAGCTTAGAGGGTCCGGGGGGCACTGAAGCTTTCTTT,CASSLEGPGGTEAFF
.,TRBJ2-3,TRBV20-1,.,TGCAGTGCTTACCGCGGGGGCACAGATACGCAGTATTTT,CSAYRGGTDTQYF
.,TRBJ2-3,TRBV5-6,.,TGTGCCAGCGGGAGACAGACCGTCACAGATACGCAGTATTTT,CASGRQTVTDTQYF
.,TRBJ2-2,TRBV12-3/TRBV12-4,TRBD2,TGTGCCAGCAGTTTATCTAGCGGGAGTAACACCGGGGAGCTGTTTTTT,CASSLSSGSNTGELFF
.,TRBJ2-5,TRBV9,.,TGTGCCAGCAGCGTAGAGGAGGGGAAGGAGACCCAGTACTTC,CASSVEEGKETQYF
.,TRBJ1-1,TRBV5-1,.,TGCGCCAGCAGCCCTCAGGTGGGGACGGACACTGAAGCTTTCTTT,CASSPQVGTDTEAFF
many,TRBJ2-5,TRBV9,.,TGTGCCAGCAGCTCCCTTACAGGCCACCAAGAGACCCAGTACTTC,CASSSLTGHQETQYF
many,TRBJ2-1,TRBV7-2,TRBD1,TGTGCCAGCAGCTTAGGGAGGACAGGGGTGGATGAGCAGTTCTTC,CASSLGRTGVDEQFF
few,TRBJ2-1,TRBV7-6,.,TGTGCCAGCAGCCCTGCCCGACAGACGGCCTACAATGAGCAGTTCTTC,CASSPARQTAYNEQFF
.,TRBJ2-7,TRBV6-1,.,TGTGCCAGCAGTCCCCGGGACACTGGACGAGGCGAGCAGTACTTC,CASSPRDTGRGEQYF
few,TRBJ1-1,TRBV11-2,.,TGTGCCAGCAGCTTGGCACATATCCTGACTGAAGCTTTCTTT,CASSLAHILTEAFF
many,TRBJ1-4,TRBV10-1,TRBD1,TGCGCCGGGGCACAGGGGATTAATGAAAAACTGTTTTTT,CAGAQGINEKLFF
few,TRBJ1-6,TRBV29-1,.,TGCAGCGTTGAAGTCGTAAGCTCCTATAATTCACCCCTCCACTTT,CSVEVVSSYNSPLHF
.,TRBJ1-5,TRBV15,.,TGTGCCACCAGCAGAGGAGGCAGGGATGGTCAGCCCCAGCATTTT,CATSRGGRDGQPQHF
.,TRBJ2-5,TRBV20-1,TRBD2,TGCAGTGCTAGGGCTAGCGGGGGGCTCCAAGAGACCCAGTACTTC,CSARASGGLQETQYF
few,TRBJ2-4,TRBV7-9,TRBD1,TGTGCCAGCAGCTGGGACAGACTAGCCAAAAACATTCAGTACTTC,CASSWDRLAKNIQYF
few,TRBJ1-4,TRBV28,.,TGTGCCAGCACCCCGGGAGGAGTCGATGAAAAACTGTTTTTT,CASTPGGVDEKLFF
few,TRBJ2-1,TRBV3-1,.,TGTGCCAGCAGCCAAGATGTGGGGGTTGAGCAGTTCTTC,CASSQDVGVEQFF
.,TRBJ2-2,TRBV12-5,.,TGTGCTAGTGGTTTAGCTAATACCGGGGAGCTGTTTTTT,CASGLANTGELFF
many,TRBJ1-2,TRBV3-1,.,TGTGCCAGCAGCCAAGATTCGGCAGACGGGCGCTATGGCTACACCTTC,CASSQDSADGRYGYTF
few,TRBJ2-7,TRBV28,.,TGTGCCAGCAGTTTAATGGGCAGGATCCCCTACGAGCAGTACTTC,CASSLMGRIPYEQYF
.,TRBJ2-7,TRBV20-1,.,TGCAGTGCTAGCCGCGGGAAGGCCGGGTACGAGCAGTACTTC,CSASRGKAGYEQYF
.,TRBJ2-5,TRBV5-1,.,TGCGCCAGCAGCTTGGTGTCGGACAAAGAGACCCAGTACTTC,CASSLVSDKETQYF
.,TRBJ2-2,TRBV6-5,TRBD2,TGTGCCAGCCGCACTAGCGGGACTGCCGCCGGGGAGCTGTTTTTT,CASRTSGTAAGELFF
.,TRBJ1-6,TRBV28,TRBD1,TGTGCCAGCAGTTTAAAGGACAGGCGACCCCTCCACTTT,CASSLKDRRPLHF
.,TRBJ2-7,TRBV7-2,TRBD2,TGTGCCAGCAGCTCCCCGCGCGGGAGGTTGGGCTCCTACGAGCAGTACTTC,CASSSPRGRLGSYEQYF
.,TRBJ2-7,TRBV20-1,TRBD2,TGCAGTGCGCGAGTAGCCAGCGGGAGGGACCGTCACAATGAGCAGTACTTC,CSARVASGRDRHNEQYF
few,TRBJ2-3,TRBV4-1,.,TGCGCCAGCAGCCAAGATAACTCGCTAGATACGCAGTATTTT,CASSQDNSLDTQYF